These T cell receptor beta chains were read from a single sample in a study of shared clonotypes between healthy human individuals. TCRdb's copy holds only in-frame clones and misses some; the assay was immunoSEQ multiplex PCR. Of about 1.5 million clones listed, approximately 98% are singletons. The sample taken for sequencing was naive CD4+ T cells sorted from blood. These TCRs come from a man younger than 45 in good health. Both conserved end residues are part of each CDR3.

J gene | CDR3 length | V gene | CDR3 protein
TRBJ1-1 | 14 | TRBV10-3 | CAIRPGPVNTEAFF
TRBJ2-5 | 13 | TRBV27 | CASSPTGVETQYF
TRBJ2-7 | 14 | TRBV19 | CASSTPGLTHEQYF
TRBJ2-3 | 16 | TRBV4-3 | CASSQDGTSGADTQYF
TRBJ2-3 | 14 | TRBV18 | CASSIKRGADTQYF
TRBJ2-5 | 18 | TRBV23-1 | CASSWASGSPPNQETQYF
TRBJ1-1 | 16 | TRBV7-2 | CASSLEGGVLNTEAFF
TRBJ2-4 | 14 | TRBV9 | CASSQVLTSPIQYF
TRBJ2-3 | 15 | TRBV28 | CASSLVLAGEDTQYF
TRBJ2-1 | 14 | TRBV9 | CASSGDGAYNEQFF
TRBJ2-5 | 14 | TRBV19 | CASSSTGRGETQYF
TRBJ2-1 | 13 | TRBV5-1 | CASRREVRNEQFF
TRBJ2-5 | 14 | TRBV11-2 | CASSLGGTRETQYF
TRBJ2-7 | 13 | TRBV5-4 | CASSTLGSYEQYF
TRBJ2-1 | 14 | TRBV18 | CATTLTSGIYEQFF
TRBJ1-5 | 14 | TRBV5-1 | CASSSGGVGGPQHF
TRBJ2-1 | 9 | TRBV7-9 | CASSNEQFF
TRBJ2-2 | 15 | TRBV7-2 | CASSLAPGGDGELFF
TRBJ1-2 | 14 | TRBV6-5 | CASSYIQDERGYTF
TRBJ2-5 | 15 | TRBV18 | CASSPVAALQETQYF
TRBJ2-2 | 16 | TRBV5-4 | CASSPHWGSDTGELFF
TRBJ1-4 | 15 | TRBV9 | CASSVASGTVEKLFF
TRBJ2-2 | 16 | TRBV5-1 | CASSFGQGAYTGELFF
TRBJ2-3 | 12 | TRBV15 | CATSRAADTQYF
TRBJ2-4 | 15 | TRBV21-1 | CASSTRLAGLGIQYF
TRBJ2-7 | 13 | TRBV6-5 | CASSYSGPGEQYF
TRBJ2-7 | 17 | TRBV7-9 | CASSRSGTSGSGYEQYF
TRBJ1-1 | 12 | TRBV14 | CASSPTGTRAFF
TRBJ1-4 | 19 | TRBV5-5 | CASSLKGHSLKPTNEKLFF
TRBJ2-3 | 16 | TRBV7-6 | CASSLAHQSSTDTQYF
TRBJ2-1 | 15 | TRBV7-9 | CASTEEGRSYNEQFF
TRBJ2-6 | 15 | TRBV10-3 | CAISDFRTGANVLTF
TRBJ2-7 | 15 | TRBV6-5 | CASSYGGPARNEQYF
TRBJ2-3 | 16 | TRBV9 | CASSEGGGRPTDTQYF
TRBJ2-2 | 13 | TRBV7-9 | CATSGVFAGELFF
TRBJ1-5 | 15 | TRBV5-8 | CASSIERDRDQPQHF
TRBJ2-7 | 17 | TRBV7-9 | CASSAKRQGARIYEQYF
TRBJ2-3 | 14 | TRBV4-1 | CASSQDQGRDTQYF
TRBJ2-5 | 18 | TRBV29-1 | CSGGSTGTGLAGVETQYF
TRBJ2-3 | 12 | TRBV30 | CAWSLKVDTQYF
TRBJ2-5 | 13 | TRBV5-1 | CASTRGNQETQYF
TRBJ1-5 | 14 | TRBV5-1 | CASSLGDPDQPQHF
TRBJ1-5 | 14 | TRBV25-1 | CASSQTAFGQPQHF
TRBJ2-3 | 14 | TRBV10-3 | CAIRAGGSTDTQYF
TRBJ2-3 | 17 | TRBV6-1 | CASSGLAGGSAADTQYF
TRBJ2-1 | 14 | TRBV15 | CATSTKRGYNEQFF
TRBJ1-2 | 13 | TRBV25-1 | CASSVVGQGGYTF
TRBJ2-7 | 13 | TRBV15 | CATRWGPHYEQYF
TRBJ2-7 | 15 | TRBV9 | CASSVGDSLPYEQYF
TRBJ2-2 | 18 | TRBV18 | CASSPPVGAGKNTGELFF
TRBJ2-7 | 15 | TRBV11-2 | CASRDGTVTSREQYF
TRBJ2-7 | 15 | TRBV11-2 | CASSLLATSSYEQYF
TRBJ2-7 | 16 | TRBV10-1 | CASSARTGPSSYEQYF
TRBJ2-2 | 15 | TRBV5-1 | CASSSLAGDTGELFF
TRBJ2-7 | 13 | TRBV25-1 | CASSVPGRFEQYF
TRBJ2-1 | 14 | TRBV7-3 | CASSSGWDTDEQFF
TRBJ2-5 | 15 | TRBV6-6 | CASSPPRGMGETQYF
TRBJ2-7 | 15 | TRBV6-4 | CASSALPGQVGEQYF